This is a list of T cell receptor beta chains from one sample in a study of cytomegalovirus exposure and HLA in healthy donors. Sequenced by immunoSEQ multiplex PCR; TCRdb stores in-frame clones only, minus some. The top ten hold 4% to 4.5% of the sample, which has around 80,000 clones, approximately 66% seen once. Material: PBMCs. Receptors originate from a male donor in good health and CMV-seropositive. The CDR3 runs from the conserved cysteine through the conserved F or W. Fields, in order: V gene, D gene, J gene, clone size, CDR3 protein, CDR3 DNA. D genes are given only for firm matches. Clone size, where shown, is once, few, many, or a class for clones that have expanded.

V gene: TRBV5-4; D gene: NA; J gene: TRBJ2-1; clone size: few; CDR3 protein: CASSGSPGNEQFF; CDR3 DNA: TGTGCCAGCAGCGGGAGTCCCGGGAATGAGCAGTTCTTC
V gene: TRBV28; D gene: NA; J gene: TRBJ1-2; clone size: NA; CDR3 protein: CASSFSGAANYGYTF; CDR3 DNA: TGTGCCAGCAGTTTCTCAGGGGCGGCTAACTATGGCTACACCTTC
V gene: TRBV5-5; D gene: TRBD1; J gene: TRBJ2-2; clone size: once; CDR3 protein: CASSLEGADTGELFF; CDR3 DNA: TGTGCCAGCAGCTTGGAGGGGGCGGATACCGGGGAGCTGTTTTTT
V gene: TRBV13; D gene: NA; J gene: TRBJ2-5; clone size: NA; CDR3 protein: CASRSYRVQETQYF; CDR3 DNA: TGTGCCAGCAGGTCCTACAGGGTTCAAGAGACCCAGTACTTC
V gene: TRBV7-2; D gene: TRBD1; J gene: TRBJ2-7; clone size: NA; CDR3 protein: CASSNYRGSEQYF; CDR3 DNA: TGTGCCAGCAGCAACTACAGGGGGTCCGAGCAGTACTTC
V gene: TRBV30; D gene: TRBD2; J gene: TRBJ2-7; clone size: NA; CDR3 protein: CASSGERYEQYF; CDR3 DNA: TGTGCCTCGAGCGGGGAGCGCTACGAGCAGTACTTC
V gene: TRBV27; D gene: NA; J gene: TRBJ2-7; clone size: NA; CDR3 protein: CASSLLGQGSYEQYF; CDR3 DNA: TGTGCCAGCAGTTTATTGGGGCAGGGAAGCTACGAGCAGTACTTC
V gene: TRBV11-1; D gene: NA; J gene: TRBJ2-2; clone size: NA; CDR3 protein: CASSLSRVAGELFF; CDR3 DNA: TGTGCCAGCAGCTTATCCAGGGTGGCCGGGGAGCTGTTTTTT
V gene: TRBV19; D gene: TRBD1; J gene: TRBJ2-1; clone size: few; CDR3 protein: CASSPGQGGRQFF; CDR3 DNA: TGTGCCAGTAGCCCGGGACAGGGGGGACGACAGTTCTTC
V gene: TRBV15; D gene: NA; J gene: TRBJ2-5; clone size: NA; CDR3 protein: CATSRDQGQETQYF; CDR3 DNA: TGTGCCACCAGCAGAGATCAGGGGCAAGAGACCCAGTACTTC
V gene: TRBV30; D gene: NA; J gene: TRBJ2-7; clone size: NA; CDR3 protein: CAWTGQVSYEQYF; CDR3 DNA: TGTGCCTGGACCGGCCAGGTCTCCTACGAGCAGTACTTC
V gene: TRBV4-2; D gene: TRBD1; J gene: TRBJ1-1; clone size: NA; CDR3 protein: CASSQSGQGGPEAFF; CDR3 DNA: TGTGCCAGCAGCCAATCTGGACAGGGGGGACCTGAAGCTTTCTTT
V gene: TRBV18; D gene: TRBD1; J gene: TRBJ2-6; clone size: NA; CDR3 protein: CASSRTGLSSGANVLTF; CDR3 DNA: TGTGCCAGCTCACGGACAGGTTTAAGCTCTGGGGCCAACGTCCTGACTTTC
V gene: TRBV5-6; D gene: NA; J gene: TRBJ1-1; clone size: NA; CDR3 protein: CASSFRSGSSPEAFF; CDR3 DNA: TGTGCCAGCAGCTTTAGGTCAGGATCGTCACCCGAAGCTTTCTTT
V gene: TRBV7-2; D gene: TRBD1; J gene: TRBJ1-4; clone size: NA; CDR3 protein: CASSSQGADEKLFF; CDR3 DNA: TGTGCCAGCAGCTCACAGGGGGCTGATGAAAAACTGTTTTTT
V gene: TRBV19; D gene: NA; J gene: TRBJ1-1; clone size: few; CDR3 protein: CASSIPGQNTEAFF; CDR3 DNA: TGTGCCAGTAGTATCCCGGGACAGAACACTGAAGCTTTCTTT
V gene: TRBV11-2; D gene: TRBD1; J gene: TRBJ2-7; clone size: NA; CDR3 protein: CASSVDRVGQYF; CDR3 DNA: TGTGCCAGCAGCGTAGACAGGGTAGGGCAGTACTTC
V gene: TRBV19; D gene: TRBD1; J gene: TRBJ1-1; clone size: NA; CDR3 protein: CASTQDSGTGGKAFF; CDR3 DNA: TGTGCCAGTACACAGGACTCCGGGACAGGGGGAAAGGCTTTCTTT
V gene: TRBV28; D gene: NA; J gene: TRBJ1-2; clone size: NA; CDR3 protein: CASRDDAPGVYTF; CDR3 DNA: TGTGCCAGCCGGGACGACGCCCCGGGGGTCTACACCTTC
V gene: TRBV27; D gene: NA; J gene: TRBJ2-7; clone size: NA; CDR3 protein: CASSLIGGGNEQYF; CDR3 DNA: TGTGCCAGCAGTTTAATAGGAGGGGGCAACGAGCAGTACTTC
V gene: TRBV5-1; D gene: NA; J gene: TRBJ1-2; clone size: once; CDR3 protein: CASSAAGGGLNYGYTF; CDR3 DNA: TGCGCCAGCAGCGCAGCGGGAGGTGGCCTTAACTATGGCTACACCTTC
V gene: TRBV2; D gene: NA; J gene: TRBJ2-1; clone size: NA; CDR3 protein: CASSEGNRDNEQFF; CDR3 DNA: TGTGCCAGCAGTGAAGGCAACAGGGACAATGAGCAGTTCTTC
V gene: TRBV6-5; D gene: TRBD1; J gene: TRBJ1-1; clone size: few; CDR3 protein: CASSPTGAGTEAFF; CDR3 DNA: TGTGCCAGCAGTCCCACAGGGGCGGGGACTGAAGCTTTCTTT
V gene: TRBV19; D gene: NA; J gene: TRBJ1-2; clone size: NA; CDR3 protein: CASSRGQRVYGYTF; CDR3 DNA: TGTGCCAGTAGTAGGGGTCAGAGGGTCTATGGCTACACCTTC
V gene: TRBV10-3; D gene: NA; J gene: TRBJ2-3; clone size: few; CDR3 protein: CAISGGPSTDTQYF; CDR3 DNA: TGTGCCATCAGCGGCGGCCCATCCACAGATACGCAGTATTTT
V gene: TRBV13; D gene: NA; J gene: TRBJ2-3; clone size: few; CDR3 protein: CASNGQFPITGIPYTDTQYF; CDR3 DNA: TGTGCCAGCAATGGACAGTTCCCTATCACAGGAATACCCTATACAGATACGCAGTATTTT
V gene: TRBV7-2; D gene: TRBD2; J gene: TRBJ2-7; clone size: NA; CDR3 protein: CASSSKPASLAGSSYEQYF; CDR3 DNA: TGTGCCAGCAGCTCAAAACCCGCATCCCTAGCGGGGAGCTCCTACGAGCAGTACTTC
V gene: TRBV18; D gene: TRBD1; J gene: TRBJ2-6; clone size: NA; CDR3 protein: CASSPPGQGYSGANVLTF; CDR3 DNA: TGTGCCAGCTCACCACCGGGACAGGGGTACTCTGGGGCCAACGTCCTGACTTTC
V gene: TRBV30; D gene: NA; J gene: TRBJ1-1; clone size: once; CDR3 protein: CAWSVRGTEAFF; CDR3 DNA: TGTGCCTGGAGTGTCAGGGGCACTGAAGCTTTCTTT
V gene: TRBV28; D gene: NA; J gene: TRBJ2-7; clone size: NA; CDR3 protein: CASSSLTEYEQYF; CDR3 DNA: TGTGCCAGCAGTTCCCTGACGGAGTACGAGCAGTACTTC
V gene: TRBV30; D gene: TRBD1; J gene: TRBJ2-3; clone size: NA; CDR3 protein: CAWITPGQGADTQYF; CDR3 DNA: TGTGCCTGGATTACCCCGGGACAGGGAGCAGATACGCAGTATTTT
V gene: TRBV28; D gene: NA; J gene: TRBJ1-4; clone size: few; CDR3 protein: CASSLASVEKLFF; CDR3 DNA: TGTGCCAGCAGTTTGGCCTCTGTTGAAAAACTGTTTTTT
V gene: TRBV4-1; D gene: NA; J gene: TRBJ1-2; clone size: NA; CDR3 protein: CASNQGTATNNYGYTF; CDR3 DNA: TGCGCCAGCAACCAAGGAACAGCCACCAACAACTATGGCTACACCTTC
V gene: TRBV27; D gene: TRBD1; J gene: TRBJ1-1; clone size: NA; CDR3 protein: CASSLGQEGEAFF; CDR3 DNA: TGTGCCAGCAGTTTGGGACAGGAGGGTGAAGCTTTCTTT
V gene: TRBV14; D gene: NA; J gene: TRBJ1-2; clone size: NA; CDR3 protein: CASSDQGGDMRGYTF; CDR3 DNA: TGTGCCAGCAGCGACCAGGGAGGCGATATGAGAGGCTACACCTTC
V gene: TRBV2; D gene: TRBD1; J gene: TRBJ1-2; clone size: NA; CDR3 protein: CASPDTGGHGYTF; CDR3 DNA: TGTGCCAGCCCAGATACAGGGGGCCATGGCTACACCTTC
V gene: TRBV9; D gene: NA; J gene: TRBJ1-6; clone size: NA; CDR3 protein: CASSVGPPEQGTSPLHF; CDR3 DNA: TGTGCCAGCAGCGTAGGCCCTCCTGAACAGGGCACCTCACCCCTCCACTTT
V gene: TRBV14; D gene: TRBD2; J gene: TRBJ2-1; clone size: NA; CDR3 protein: CASSPWTSGGYNEQFF; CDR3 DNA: TGTGCCAGCAGCCCGTGGACTAGCGGGGGCTACAATGAGCAGTTCTTC
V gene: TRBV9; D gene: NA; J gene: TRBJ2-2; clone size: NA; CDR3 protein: CASTSAGQTGELFF; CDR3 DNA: TGTGCCAGCACCTCGGCGGGACAGACCGGGGAGCTGTTTTTT
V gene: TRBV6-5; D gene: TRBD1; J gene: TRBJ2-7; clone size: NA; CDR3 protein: CASSYLGQGADEQYF; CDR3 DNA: TGTGCCAGCAGTTACCTGGGGCAGGGGGCCGACGAGCAGTACTTC
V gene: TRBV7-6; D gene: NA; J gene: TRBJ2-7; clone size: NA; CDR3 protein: CASTDDIYEQYF; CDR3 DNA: TGTGCCAGCACCGACGACATTTACGAGCAGTACTTC